Listed here is a single T cell receptor (beta chain). This clonotype has more than one count but fewer than ten. Its antigen remains unidentified. At one of its ends the junction is not consistent with the germline gene, which may arise from a read error. Ficoll-Paque density gradient centrifugation was the method used to isolate PBMCs. The CDR3 sequence holds 12 residues, the cysteine and phenylalanine included. Only the CDR3 region is kept as DNA, spanning 36 bases read in frame from base 1. From a lookup of the germline V gene, CDR1 and CDR2 are SGHNT and YENEEA. The entry originates in a study of T-cell memory formation after mild COVID-19 (dated by TCRdb to the early 2020s). Broadly, across the study: Most TCR sequence clusters were specific to one of the two donors. T-cell clones expanding and contracting after mild COVID-19 in two donors were tracked by longitudinal TCRalpha and TCRbeta repertoire sequencing. The cohort comprised two young, previously healthy adult volunteers, one female and one male. Results the study describes overall, beyond this receptor: The study included only a couple of mild cases, and larger cohorts that include severe cases with pre-infection samples were judged to be necessary. From day 15 to 85, contracting clones showed balanced CD4/CD8 phenotypes, whereas a second wave of clones that expanded from day 15 to 37 leaned towards CD4+. SARS-CoV-2 specificity was not confirmed for the second-wave clones peaking on day 37. Contracting CD4+ clones turned up mainly in the CM and EM memory subsets, whereas EMRA was where CD8+ clones were enriched. Some responding clones were detected in pre-infection memory, suggesting pre-existing cross-reactive memory T cells joined the SARS-CoV-2 response.

For sequencing, an Illumina NovaSeq 6000 was employed. TCRalpha and TCRbeta cDNA libraries were constructed by 5'RACE with constant-segment primers, with sample barcodes and unique molecular identifiers being introduced. RNA was extracted from every sample with Trizol reagent. Libraries were amplified in two PCR steps, with a second sample barcode and Illumina TruSeq adapters added in the second step. Sequencing of the libraries was done on an Illumina NovaSeq, producing 2 x 150 bp paired-end reads. The study's processing was this. Reads were demultiplexed and collapsed into UMI-guided consensus sequences with migec v1.2.7. Using mixcr v2.1.11, the UMI consensuses were aligned to TRA and TRB V and J templates and assembled into clonotypes. A clonotype was counted as expanded or contracted only when both edgeR and NoisET called the clonotype significant, with the noise models trained on biological replicates. For edgeR calls, the thresholds were a false discovery rate-adjusted p below 0.01 and a log2 fold-change of 1. As an exploratory analysis of dynamics, PCA with hierarchical clustering was applied to max-normalized trajectories of the 1000 most abundant clonotypes. Each responding clone was given a CD4 or CD8 phenotype based on the CD4+ and CD8+ repertoires, which had been sequenced separately. The public reads were run again by TCRdb, first through fastp at Q25 and then through MiXCR, and only productive beta chains were kept. Identical CDR3 proteins give one entry, which carries the most common genes and DNA. Here the V and J calls rest on TCRdb's processing, not on the authors' analysis. This sample lists roughly 510,000 distinct CDR3 sequences; roughly 17% were detected once. The top ten clonotypes cover about 8.6% of the sample.

This receptor was taken from an adult woman who had mild COVID-19 (a few samples of this study predate the infection). The sample titles of this study are shuffled in the database, so cell type and time point are left out; the donor was told from shared clones. The sample taken for sequencing was PBMCs or a T cell subset sorted from them (not recorded which). This receptor chain uses TRBV11-3 and TRBJ2-5; a weak D assignment points to TRBD1 (6 bases agree). The CDR3 here reads CASSAGRGRPDF. The nucleotides read TGTGCCAGCAGCGCCGGCAGGGGTAGGCCAGACTTC. Beyond the CDR3, the reference TRBV11-3 and TRBJ2-5 genes provide the residues; the full variable domain reads: EAGVVQSPRYKIIEKKQPVAFWCNPISGHNTLYWYLQNLGQGPELLIRYENEEAVDDSQLPKDRFSAERLKGVDSTLKIQPAELGDSAVYLCASSAGRGRPDFGPGTRLLVL.